This T cell receptor (beta chain) was captured in a study of OX40 agonist ivuxolimab in advanced cancers. Germline CDR1 reads SGHDT; CDR2 reads YYEEEE. Trimming shortened V by 2 bases and J by 3 bases, and 12 bases separated the two germline ends. This CDR3 region has 15 residues. Measured with immunoSEQ multiplex PCR; TCRdb has only the in-frame clones, and not every one. Among some 41,000 clones, roughly nine tenths were seen once, and the ten largest hold around 0.63%. This sample comprised CD4+ or CD8+ T cells sorted from blood, obtained in a trial of the OX40 agonist ivuxolimab. The TCR sequence derives from an adult with an advanced solid tumor such as melanoma, head and neck, liver or kidney cancer. The chain employs TRBV5-6 and TRBJ2-1, with D unresolved. This CDR3 reads CASSFRAGFYNEQFF. As DNA, the CDR3 is TGTGCCAGCAGCTTTAGGGCCGGATTCTACAATGAGCAGTTCTTC.